At least ten counts were recorded for the clone carrying this T cell receptor beta chain. Its antigen is unidentified. The source of the sample is a study of T-cell reconstitution after alpha-beta-depleted transplantation in children. General study points: The high TCRbeta diversity at day 60 in some patients came from surviving recipient T cells and thymic progenitors. As was reported, about two months after transplant, alpha-beta T cells came from several hundred expanded graft clones. Once a year had passed after transplant, T-cell counts and diversity came mostly from newly produced T cells.

The CDR3 extends over 16 amino acids. CDR1 is SGHTA, CDR2 FQGTGA, per germline. J was trimmed by 5 bases and V by 1 base; bases with no gene match: 7. A library of TCRbeta sequences, prepared with unique molecular identifiers, was generated. Each CDR3 protein is one row after TCRdb ran MiXCR on the PCR reads. The profile covers approximately 70,000 distinct CDR3 sequences, with 4.9% appearing a single time and approximately 17% taken by the ten largest. The source material was PBMCs, mostly from graft donor cells, sampled 180 days after TCRalphabeta/CD19-depleted stem cell transplant. This clonotype originated in a boy in the first two years of life who had a stem cell transplant for acute myeloid leukemia, so the T cells may come from the graft donor. The chain joins TRBV7-3 to TRBJ2-4, with 8 positions matching TRBD2. The CDR3 here is CASSLSSGARENIQYF. CDR3 sequence (DNA): TGTGCCAGCAGCTTAAGTAGCGGGGCCAGGGAAAACATTCAGTACTTC.